The clone carrying this TCR beta chain occurred a few times. Its target is unknown. These data originate in a study of T-cell reconstitution after alpha-beta-depleted transplantation in children. Study-wide findings and caveats: Roughly two months post-transplant, alpha-beta T cells reportedly originated from several hundred graft clones that had expanded.

Per the germline V gene, CDR1 is DFQATT and CDR2 is SNEGSKA (reference sequence). The V end lost 3 bases, the J end lost 5 bases, and 5 bases lay between the germline ends. This CDR3 contains 11 residues. Preparation of the TCRbeta library used unique molecular identifiers. TCRdb reprocessed the PCR reads via MiXCR and lists one record per CDR3 protein. The sample yields 800,000 to 1,000,000 distinct CDR3 sequences, roughly 31% seen once. Source: PBMCs, mostly from graft donor cells, taken 360 days after TCRalphabeta/CD19-depleted stem cell transplant. The V call is TRBV20-1, the J call TRBJ2-1; perhaps TRBD1 as D (5 bases). This receptor was taken from a boy less than two years old who had a stem cell transplant for SCID, so the T cells may come from the graft donor. The CDR3 sequence: CSARGHNEQFF. In DNA form, the CDR3 reads TGCAGTGCTAGGGGGCACAATGAGCAGTTCTTC.